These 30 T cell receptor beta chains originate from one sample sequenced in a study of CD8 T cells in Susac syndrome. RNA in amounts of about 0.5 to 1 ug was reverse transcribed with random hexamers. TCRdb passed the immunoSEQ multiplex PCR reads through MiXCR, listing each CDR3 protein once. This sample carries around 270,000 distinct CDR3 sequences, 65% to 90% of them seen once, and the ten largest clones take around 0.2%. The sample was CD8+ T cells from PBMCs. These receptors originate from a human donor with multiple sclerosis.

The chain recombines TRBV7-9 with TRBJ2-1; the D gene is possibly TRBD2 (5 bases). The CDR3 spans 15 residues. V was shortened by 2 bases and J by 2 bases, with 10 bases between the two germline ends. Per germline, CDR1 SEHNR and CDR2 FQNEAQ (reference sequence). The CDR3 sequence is CASSLNGGTYNEQFF. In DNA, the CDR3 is TGTGCCAGCAGCTTAAACGGAGGAACCTACAATGAGCAGTTCTTC. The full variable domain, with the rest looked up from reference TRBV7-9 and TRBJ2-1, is DTGVSQNPRHKITKRGQNVTFRCDPISEHNRLYWYRQTLGQGPEFLTYFQNEAQLEKSRLLSDRFSAERPKGSFSTLEIQRTEQGDSAMYLCASSLNGGTYNEQFFGPGTRLTVL.

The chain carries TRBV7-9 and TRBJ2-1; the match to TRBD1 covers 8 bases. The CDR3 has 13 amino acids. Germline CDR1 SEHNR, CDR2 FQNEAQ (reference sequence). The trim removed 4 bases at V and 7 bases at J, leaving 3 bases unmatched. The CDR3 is CASSSDRVNEQFF. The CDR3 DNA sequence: TGTGCCAGCAGCTCGGACAGGGTTAATGAGCAGTTCTTC.

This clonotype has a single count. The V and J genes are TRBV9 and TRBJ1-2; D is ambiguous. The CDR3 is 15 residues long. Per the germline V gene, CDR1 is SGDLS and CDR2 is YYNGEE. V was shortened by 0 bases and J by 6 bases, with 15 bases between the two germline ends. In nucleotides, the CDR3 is TGTGCCAGCAGCGTAGCTAGTGGGAGGGAGGATGGCTACACCTTC. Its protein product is CASSVASGREDGYTF.

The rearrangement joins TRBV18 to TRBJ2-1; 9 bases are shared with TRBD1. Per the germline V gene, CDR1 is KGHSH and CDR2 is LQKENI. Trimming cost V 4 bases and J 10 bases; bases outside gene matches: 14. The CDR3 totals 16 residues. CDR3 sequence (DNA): TGTGCCAGCTCACATAACGACAGGGGGGCATCTTACGAGCAGTTCTTC. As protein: CASSHNDRGASYEQFF.

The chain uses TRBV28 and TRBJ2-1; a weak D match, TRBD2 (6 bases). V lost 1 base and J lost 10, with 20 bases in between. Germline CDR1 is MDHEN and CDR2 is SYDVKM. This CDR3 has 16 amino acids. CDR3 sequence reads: CASSLLLAYTRGEQFF. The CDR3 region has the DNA TGTGCCAGCAGTTTATTACTAGCCTACACCCGGGGGGAGCAGTTCTTC.

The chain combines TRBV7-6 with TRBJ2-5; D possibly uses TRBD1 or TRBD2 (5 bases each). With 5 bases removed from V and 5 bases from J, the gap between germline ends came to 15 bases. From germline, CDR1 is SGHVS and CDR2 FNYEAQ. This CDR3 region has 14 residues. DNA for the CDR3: TGTGCCAGCAGCCCACCAGGGACGCGGGAGACCCAGTACTTC. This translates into CASSPPGTRETQYF.

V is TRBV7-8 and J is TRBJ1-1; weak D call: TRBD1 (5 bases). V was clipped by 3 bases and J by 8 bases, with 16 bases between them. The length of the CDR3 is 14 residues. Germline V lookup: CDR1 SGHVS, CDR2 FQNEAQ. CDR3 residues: CASSLTDLGPEAFF. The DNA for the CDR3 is TGTGCCAGCAGCTTGACAGATTTGGGCCCCGAAGCTTTCTTT.

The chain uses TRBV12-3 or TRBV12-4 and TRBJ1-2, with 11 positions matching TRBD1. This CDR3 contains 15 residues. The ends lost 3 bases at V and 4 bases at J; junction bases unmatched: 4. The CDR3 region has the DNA TGTGCCAGCAGTTTCGGACAGGGGGCAGTCTATGGCTACACCTTC. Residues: CASSFGQGAVYGYTF.

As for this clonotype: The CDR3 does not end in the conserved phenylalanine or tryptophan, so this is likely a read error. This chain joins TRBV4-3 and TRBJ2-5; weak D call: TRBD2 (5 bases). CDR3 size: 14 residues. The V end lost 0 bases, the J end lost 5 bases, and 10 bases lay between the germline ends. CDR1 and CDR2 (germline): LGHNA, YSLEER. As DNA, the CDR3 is TGCGCCAGCAGCCAAGAGAGGGAATCCGAGACCCAGTACTCC. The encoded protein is CASSQERESETQYS.

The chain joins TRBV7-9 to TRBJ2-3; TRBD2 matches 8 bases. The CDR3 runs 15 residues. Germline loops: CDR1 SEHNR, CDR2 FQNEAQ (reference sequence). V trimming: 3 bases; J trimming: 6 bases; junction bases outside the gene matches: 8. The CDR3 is CASSLITSGEDTQYF. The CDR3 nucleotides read TGTGCCAGCAGCTTGATCACTAGCGGTGAGGATACGCAGTATTTT. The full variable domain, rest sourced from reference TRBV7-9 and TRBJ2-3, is DTGVSQNPRHKITKRGQNVTFRCDPISEHNRLYWYRQTLGQGPEFLTYFQNEAQLEKSRLLSDRFSAERPKGSFSTLEIQRTEQGDSAMYLCASSLITSGEDTQYFGPGTRLTVL.

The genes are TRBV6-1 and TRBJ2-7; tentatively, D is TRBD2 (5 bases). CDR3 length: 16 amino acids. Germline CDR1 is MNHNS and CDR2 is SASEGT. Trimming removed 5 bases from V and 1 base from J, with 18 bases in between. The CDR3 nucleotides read TGTGCCAGCAGTATTCCCCGAGGGTACCATTCCTACGAGCAGTACTTC. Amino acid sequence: CASSIPRGYHSYEQYF.

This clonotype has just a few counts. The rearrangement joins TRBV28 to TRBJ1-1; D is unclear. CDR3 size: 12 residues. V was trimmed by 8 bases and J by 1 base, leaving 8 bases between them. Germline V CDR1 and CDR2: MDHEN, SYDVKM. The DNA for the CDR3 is TGTGCCAGCGGTCCATGGAACACTGAAGCTTTCTTT. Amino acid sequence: CASGPWNTEAFF.

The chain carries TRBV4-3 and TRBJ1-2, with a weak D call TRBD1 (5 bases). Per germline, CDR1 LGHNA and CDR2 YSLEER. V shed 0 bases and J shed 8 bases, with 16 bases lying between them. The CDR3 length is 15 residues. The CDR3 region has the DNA TGCGCCAGCAGCCAAGAAAGGGGTGGGGTTGACGGCTACACCTTC. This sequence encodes CASSQERGGVDGYTF.

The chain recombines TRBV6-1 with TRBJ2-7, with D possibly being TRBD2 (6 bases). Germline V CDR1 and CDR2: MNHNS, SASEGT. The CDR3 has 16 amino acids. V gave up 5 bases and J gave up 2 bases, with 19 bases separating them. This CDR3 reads CASSTPAGSRTYEQYF. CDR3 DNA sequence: TGTGCCAGCAGTACCCCGGCGGGGAGTCGGACCTACGAGCAGTACTTC.

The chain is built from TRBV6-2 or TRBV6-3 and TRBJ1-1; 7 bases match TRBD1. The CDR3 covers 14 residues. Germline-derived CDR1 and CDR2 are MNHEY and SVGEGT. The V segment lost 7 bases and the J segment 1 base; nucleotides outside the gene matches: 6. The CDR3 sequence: CASIETGKNTEAFF. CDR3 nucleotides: TGTGCCAGCATTGAGACAGGGAAGAACACTGAAGCTTTCTTT.

CDR3 protein: CASSDSANYGYTF. CDR3 DNA: TGTGCCAGCAGTGACAGTGCTAACTATGGCTACACCTTC. This rearrangement joins TRBV28 to TRBJ1-2, with D possibly TRBD1 on 5 matching bases. Germline V lookup: CDR1 MDHEN, CDR2 SYDVKM. The CDR3 loop spans 13 amino acids. V was clipped by 5 bases and J by 0 bases, with 7 bases between them.

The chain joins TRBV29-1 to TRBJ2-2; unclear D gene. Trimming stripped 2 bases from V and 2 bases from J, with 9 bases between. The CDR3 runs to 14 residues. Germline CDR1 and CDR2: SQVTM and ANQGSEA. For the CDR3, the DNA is TGCAGCGTTGAAAAGGACGGAAACACCGGGGAGCTGTTTTTT. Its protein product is CSVEKDGNTGELFF.

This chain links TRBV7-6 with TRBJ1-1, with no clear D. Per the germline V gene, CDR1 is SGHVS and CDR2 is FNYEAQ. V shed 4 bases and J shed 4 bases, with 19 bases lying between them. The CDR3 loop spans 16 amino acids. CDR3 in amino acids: CASSSSLGPMTTEAFF. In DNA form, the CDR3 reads TGTGCCAGCAGCTCATCCCTAGGACCGATGACCACTGAAGCTTTCTTT.

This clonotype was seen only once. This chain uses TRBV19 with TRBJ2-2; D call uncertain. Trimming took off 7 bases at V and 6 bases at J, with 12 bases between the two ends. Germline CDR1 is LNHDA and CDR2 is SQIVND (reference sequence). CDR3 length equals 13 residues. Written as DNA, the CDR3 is TGTGCCAGTATTGGTTCGCGCGCCGGGGAGCTGTTTTTT. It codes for CASIGSRAGELFF.

The CDR3 DNA sequence: TGTGCCAGCAGCGTAGCAGGGCAAACCTACAATGAGCAGTTCTTC. Translated, it gives CASSVAGQTYNEQFF. The rearrangement links TRBV9 to TRBJ2-1; D is possibly TRBD1 (5 bases). The CDR3 consists of 15 residues. The V end was cut by 0 bases, the J end by 2 bases, with 9 bases between. Germline assignment: CDR1 SGDLS and CDR2 YYNGEE.

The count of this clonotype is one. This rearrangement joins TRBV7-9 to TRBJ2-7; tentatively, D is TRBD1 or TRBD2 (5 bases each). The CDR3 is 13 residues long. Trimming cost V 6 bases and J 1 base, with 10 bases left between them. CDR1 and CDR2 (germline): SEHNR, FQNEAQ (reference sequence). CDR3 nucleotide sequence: TGTGCCAGCAGACCGGGACGGTCCTACGAGCAGTACTTC. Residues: CASRPGRSYEQYF.

CDR3 coding DNA: TGTGCCAGCAGTTCAGGAGCACAGGGGTTTAAGGCAGATACGCAGTATTTT. The encoded protein is CASSSGAQGFKADTQYF. The chain couples TRBV28 to TRBJ2-3, with 7 positions matching TRBD1. Germline CDR1 reads MDHEN; CDR2 reads SYDVKM. There are 17 residues in the CDR3. The junction had 14 bases not matched to a gene; V was cut back by 4 bases and J by 4 bases.

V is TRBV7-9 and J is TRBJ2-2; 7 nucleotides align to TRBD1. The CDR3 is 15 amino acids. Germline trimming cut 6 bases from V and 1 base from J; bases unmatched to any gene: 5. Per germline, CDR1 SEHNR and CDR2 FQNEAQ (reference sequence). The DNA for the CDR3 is TGTGCCAGCAGAATAACAGGGGTGAACACCGGGGAGCTGTTTTTT. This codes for CASRITGVNTGELFF.

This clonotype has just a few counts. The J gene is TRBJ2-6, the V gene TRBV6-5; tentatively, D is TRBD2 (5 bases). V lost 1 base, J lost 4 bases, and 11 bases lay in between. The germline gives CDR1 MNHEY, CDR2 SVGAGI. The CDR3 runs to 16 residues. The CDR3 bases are TGTGCCAGCAGTTACTTCGGGGATTCCGGGGCCAACGTCCTGACTTTC. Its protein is CASSYFGDSGANVLTF.

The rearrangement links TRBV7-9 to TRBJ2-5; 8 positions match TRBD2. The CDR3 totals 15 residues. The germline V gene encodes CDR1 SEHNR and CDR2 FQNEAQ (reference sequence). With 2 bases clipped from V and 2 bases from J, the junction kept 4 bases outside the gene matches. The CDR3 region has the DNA TGTGCCAGCAGCTTATTGCGGGAGGCTCAAGAGACCCAGTACTTC. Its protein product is CASSLLREAQETQYF.

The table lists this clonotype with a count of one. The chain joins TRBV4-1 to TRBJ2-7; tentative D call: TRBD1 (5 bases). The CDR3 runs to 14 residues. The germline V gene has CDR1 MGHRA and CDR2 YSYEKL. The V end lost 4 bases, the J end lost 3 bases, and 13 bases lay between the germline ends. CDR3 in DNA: TGCGCCAGCAGCCCCCACGACGACAGCTACGAGCAGTACTTC. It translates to CASSPHDDSYEQYF.

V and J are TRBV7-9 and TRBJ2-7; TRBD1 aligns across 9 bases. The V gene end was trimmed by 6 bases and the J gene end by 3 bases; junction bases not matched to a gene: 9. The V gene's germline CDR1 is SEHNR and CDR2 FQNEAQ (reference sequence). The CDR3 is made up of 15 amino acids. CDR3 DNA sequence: TGTGCCAGCAGTAGACAGGGGGGGCCAAACTACGAGCAGTACTTC. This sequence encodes CASSRQGGPNYEQYF. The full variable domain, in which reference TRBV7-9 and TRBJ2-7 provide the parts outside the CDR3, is DTGVSQNPRHKITKRGQNVTFRCDPISEHNRLYWYRQTLGQGPEFLTYFQNEAQLEKSRLLSDRFSAERPKGSFSTLEIQRTEQGDSAMYLCASSRQGGPNYEQYFGPGTRLTVT.

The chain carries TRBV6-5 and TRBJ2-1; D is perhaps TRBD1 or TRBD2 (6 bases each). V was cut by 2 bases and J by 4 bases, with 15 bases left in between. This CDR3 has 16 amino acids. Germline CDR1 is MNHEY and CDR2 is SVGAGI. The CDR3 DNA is TGTGCCAGCAGTTACGGGGGGCGCGAGCCTTACAATGAGCAGTTCTTC. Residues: CASSYGGREPYNEQFF.

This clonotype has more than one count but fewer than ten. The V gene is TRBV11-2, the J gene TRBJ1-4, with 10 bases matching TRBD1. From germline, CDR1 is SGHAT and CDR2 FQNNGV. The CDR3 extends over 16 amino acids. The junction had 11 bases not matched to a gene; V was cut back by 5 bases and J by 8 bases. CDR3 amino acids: CASSPRAGQGLEKLFF. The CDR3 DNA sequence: TGTGCCAGCAGCCCCCGCGCGGGACAGGGGTTGGAAAAACTGTTTTTT.

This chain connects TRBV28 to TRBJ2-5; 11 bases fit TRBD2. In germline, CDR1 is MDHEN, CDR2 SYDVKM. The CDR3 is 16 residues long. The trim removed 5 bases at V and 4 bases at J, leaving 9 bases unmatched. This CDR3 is CASSDYSGRARETQYF. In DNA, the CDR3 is TGTGCCAGCAGTGACTATAGCGGGAGGGCCCGAGAGACCCAGTACTTC.